Included here is one T cell receptor beta chain sequence, with context. The sample is drawn from a study of blood T cell repertoires in COVID-19. Trimming took 4 bases from V and 5 from J; bases not matched to a gene: 8. Germline CDR1 reads MNHEY; CDR2 reads SVGAGI. The CDR3 is 15 residues long. Measured with immunoSEQ multiplex PCR; TCRdb has only the in-frame clones, and not every one. In the table there are about 310,000 clones, about 88% of which are singletons. This TCR came from a woman aged 40 to 55 who had recovered from COVID-19. The chain has TRBV6-5 and TRBJ1-1; 9 nucleotides align to TRBD1. The sequencing sample was made of PBMCs or T cells enriched from blood (not recorded which). This CDR3 is CASSLQGARGTEAFF. In DNA form, the CDR3 reads TGTGCCAGCAGTTTACAGGGGGCTAGAGGAACTGAAGCTTTCTTT.